This T cell receptor (beta chain) stems from a study of cytomegalovirus exposure and HLA in healthy donors. Study findings and constraints: Most sequenced TCRs were rare (though some public TCRs occurred in many donors). Associated with cytomegalovirus, according to the listing, were about 160 TCR beta chains.

V lost 1 base to trimming and J lost 3 bases; unmatched junction nucleotides: 4. The length of the CDR3 is 14 residues. Germline V gene data show CDR1 as SGHDT and CDR2 as YYEEEE. Produced via immunoSEQ multiplex PCR; TCRdb's table is partial and in-frame only. The repertoire consists of under 150,000 clones, with about 87% occurring once and the leading ten covering 8.5% to 9.5%. On this clone: The antigen remains unidentified.

The approximately 120-subject validation cohort, separate from the roughly 700-subject first cohort, included the donors. The rearrangement links TRBV5-6 to TRBJ2-7; TRBD1 agrees at 7 bases. The sequence came from a young man in good health and CMV-seropositive. Sequencing was performed on PBMCs. The CDR3 nucleotides are TGTGCCAGCAGCTTGTCCGGGACAGTCTACGAGCAGTACTTC. Protein product: CASSLSGTVYEQYF.